These 15 T cell receptor beta chains share one sample of origin, sequenced in a study of identical twins. TCRdb used MiXCR to reprocess the 5' RACE reads, holding one entry per CDR3 protein. The data show roughly 770,000 distinct CDR3 sequences, with 15% to 20% seen just once and over 10% held by the top ten. These data were likewise used in another study, on T cells expressing NK-cell markers.

The source material was PBMCs. The receptors shown here come from a woman between 18 and 29 years old in good health.

This clonotype has a count of ten or more. The V call is TRBV12-3 or TRBV12-4, the J call TRBJ1-6; D unclear. The CDR3 consists of 11 residues. Deletions cut 5 bases from V and 7 bases from J, with 3 bases between. The CDR3 reads CASSMNSPLHF. CDR3 sequence (DNA): TGTGCCAGCAGTATGAATTCACCCCTCCACTTT.

In its sample, this clonotype was seen a few times. The chain combines TRBV12-3 or TRBV12-4 with TRBJ1-4; possibly TRBD1 for D (5 bases). Trimming stripped 3 bases from V and 7 bases from J, with 9 bases between. CDR3 size: 13 residues. The CDR3 is CASSLGTSEKLFF. Here the CDR3 DNA reads TGTGCCAGCAGTTTGGGGACGAGTGAAAAACTGTTTTTT.

This clonotype came up a few times. CDR3 nucleotides: TGTGCCATCCGACAGGGTAGCGTCTCTGGGGCCAACGTCCTGACTTTC. Translation gives CAIRQGSVSGANVLTF. This chain links TRBV10-3 with TRBJ2-6; TRBD1 matches 7 bases. Losses at the gene ends were 8 bases for V and 0 bases for J; bases not matched to a gene: 7. This CDR3 has 16 amino acids. Germline V gene data show CDR1 as ENHRY and CDR2 as SYGVKD.

The chain links TRBV20-1 to TRBJ2-5; 14 nucleotides align to TRBD2. Trimming at V came to 6 bases and at J to 2 bases, leaving 8 bases not matched to a gene. Germline V CDR1 and CDR2: DFQATT, SNEGSKA (reference sequence). The CDR3 runs 16 residues. The CDR3 is CSARRLAGGHQETQYF. The DNA of the CDR3 is TGCAGTGCCAGACGACTAGCGGGGGGGCATCAAGAGACCCAGTACTTC.

The rearrangement links TRBV7-2 to TRBJ2-3, with a tentative D call TRBD2 (6 bases). Per the germline V gene, CDR1 is SGHTA and CDR2 is FQGNSA. CDR3 length: 16 amino acids. Trimming pared 2 bases from V and 0 bases from J, leaving 12 bases between. The CDR3 loop is CASSLRLATSTDTQYF. The CDR3 nucleotides are TGTGCCAGCAGCTTAAGGCTAGCGACTAGCACAGATACGCAGTATTTT.

The chain has TRBV7-2 and TRBJ1-5; D unresolved. Trimming shortened V by 4 bases and J by 3 bases, and 13 bases separated the two germline ends. The CDR3 is 15 amino acids. CDR1 and CDR2 (germline): SGHTA, FQGNSA. The CDR3 region has the DNA TGTGCCAGCAGCTCCTCAGGAAATACCAATCAGCCCCAGCATTTT. It yields the protein CASSSSGNTNQPQHF.

This rearrangement joins TRBV7-8 to TRBJ2-3; D may be TRBD1 or TRBD2 (5 bases each). Germline V gene sequence: CDR1 SGHVS, CDR2 FQNEAQ. The CDR3 loop spans 17 amino acids. V dropped 6 bases and J dropped 5 bases, with 24 bases sitting between them. CDR3 sequence (DNA): TGTGCCAGCAGTCGACTGGGGCGGGTCAGGGCAGAAGATACGCAGTATTTT. Its translation: CASSRLGRVRAEDTQYF.

The rearrangement links TRBV20-1 to TRBJ2-4, with TRBD2 as a possible D gene (6 bases). The V end lost 1 base, the J end lost 6 bases, and 10 bases lay between the germline ends. There are 13 residues in the CDR3. CDR1 is DFQATT and CDR2 is SNEGSKA in the germline V gene (reference sequence). The CDR3 DNA reads TGCAGTGCTAGAGTGGGGGAGGTAAACATTCAGTACTTC. Translating gives CSARVGEVNIQYF.

This clonotype was seen a few times. Written as DNA, the CDR3 is TGCGCCAGCAGCTTGGAGAGAACTAATGAAAAACTGTTTTTT. Residues: CASSLERTNEKLFF. V usage is TRBV5-1 and J usage is TRBJ1-4; D not certain. The CDR3 sequence is 14 residues long. CDR1 is SGHRS and CDR2 is YFSETQ in the germline V gene. The V and J ends lost 0 bases and 1 base respectively, with 4 bases between them.

This clonotype occurred a few times. The CDR3 loop is CASSEARFGGNQPQHF. The DNA for the CDR3 is TGTGCCAGCAGTGAAGCGCGGTTTGGCGGAAATCAGCCCCAGCATTTT. The chain has TRBV6-1 and TRBJ1-5, with D unclear. Germline loops: CDR1 MNHNS, CDR2 SASEGT. Trimming shortened V by 0 bases and J by 4 bases, and 13 bases separated the two germline ends. This CDR3 spans 16 amino acids.

The chain combines TRBV7-9 with TRBJ1-2; perhaps TRBD1 as D (5 bases). V was shortened by 3 bases and J by 4 bases, with 21 bases between the two germline ends. Per germline, CDR1 SEHNR and CDR2 FQNEAQ (reference sequence). The length of the CDR3 is 17 residues. CDR3 residues: CASSFVQPGRRGYGYTF. The CDR3 coding sequence is TGTGCCAGCAGCTTCGTCCAGCCGGGACGACGGGGCTATGGCTACACCTTC.

The chain links TRBV2 to TRBJ2-7; D might be TRBD1 (6 bases). The CDR3 is made up of 13 amino acids. Trimming cost V 7 bases and J 6 bases, with 16 bases left between them. In germline, CDR1 is SNHLY, CDR2 FYNNEI. The CDR3 nucleotides read TGTGCCAGCATGACACAGGGAAAAGGCGAGCAGTACTTC. This sequence encodes CASMTQGKGEQYF.

This chain connects TRBV7-2 to TRBJ2-7; TRBD2 matches at 14 bases. V shed 5 bases and J 5 bases; nucleotides not matched to a gene: 5. The CDR3 loop spans 15 amino acids. CDR1 is SGHTA, CDR2 FQGNSA, per germline. The CDR3 DNA reads TGTGCCAGCAGCACCGGGACTAGCGGGAGACACGAGCAGTACTTC. It encodes CASSTGTSGRHEQYF.

This clonotype has a handful of counts. The chain recombines TRBV20-1 with TRBJ2-5; a weak D match, TRBD2 (5 bases). Trimming took 0 bases from V and 5 from J, leaving 19 bases between them. Per the germline V gene, CDR1 is DFQATT and CDR2 is SNEGSKA (reference sequence). CDR3 length equals 16 residues. The CDR3 protein is CSARESSGGIGETQYF. The CDR3 DNA is TGCAGTGCTAGAGAATCGAGCGGTGGGATCGGGGAGACCCAGTACTTC.

The rearrangement links TRBV5-1 to TRBJ1-2, with D perhaps TRBD1 (6 bases). The CDR3 length is 16 residues. The germline CDR1 and CDR2 sequences are SGHRS and YFSETQ. Trimming shortened V by 4 bases and J by 2 bases, and 18 bases separated the two germline ends. The CDR3 is CASSPPVTGTNYGYTF. The CDR3 coding sequence is TGCGCCAGCAGCCCACCCGTGACAGGAACAAACTATGGCTACACCTTC.